The 5 T cell receptor beta chains presented below share a single source sample, sequenced in a study of monozygotic twins with inflammatory bowel disease. Using the 5' RACE reads, TCRdb records one entry per CDR3 protein without DNA. The sample shows 110,000 to 150,000 distinct CDR3 sequences, and about 1.2% sits with its ten largest clones. The sample taken for sequencing was blood. Receptor source: a human donor with ulcerative colitis or Crohn's disease, or a healthy co-twin of an affected twin (not recorded which).

The rearrangement joins TRBV3-1 to TRBJ2-2; TCRdb picks TRBD2, but there is no DNA to check that call. Per germline, CDR1 LGHDT and CDR2 YNNKEL (reference sequence). CDR3 length equals 17 residues. The CDR3 here is CASSQDSAGINTGELFF. Full variable domain (rest looked up from reference TRBV3-1 and TRBJ2-2): DTAVSQTPKYLVTQMGNDKSIKCEQNLGHDTMYWYKQDSKKFLKIMFSYNNKELIINETVPNRFSPKSPDKAHLNLHINSLELGDSAVYFCASSQDSAGINTGELFFGEGSRLTVL.

The rearrangement uses TRBV10-3 and TRBJ2-1; the D gene TCRdb calls, TRBD1, cannot be checked with no DNA. In germline, CDR1 is ENHRY, CDR2 SYGVKD. The CDR3 totals 18 residues. CDR3 region: CAISESRIARDDTDEQFF.

The chain is built from TRBV9 and TRBJ2-1; TCRdb outputs TRBD2, but without DNA this stays unchecked. Per the germline V gene, CDR1 is SGDLS and CDR2 is YYNGEE. The CDR3 runs to 15 residues. CDR3 loop: CASSVGTSGSHEQFF.

V gene TRBV6-1 combines with J gene TRBJ1-1; TCRdb indicates TRBD1, and absent DNA this call remains unverified. The CDR3 is 16 residues long. Per the germline V gene, CDR1 is MNHNS and CDR2 is SASEGT. The CDR3 loop is CASSAFSGGMNTEAFF.

The chain employs TRBV7-9 and TRBJ2-7; the D gene TCRdb calls, TRBD1, cannot be checked with no DNA. The germline gives CDR1 SEHNR, CDR2 FQNEAQ (reference sequence). The CDR3 totals 14 residues. CDR3 region: CASSLTGTDGGQYF.